Listed below are T cell receptor beta chains from one sample, sequenced in a study of T cell responses to AZD1222 COVID-19 vaccine. Here immunoSEQ multiplex PCR was the method, and the copy in TCRdb shows in-frame clones only, minus some. Among roughly 97,000 clones listed, roughly 86% were seen once. Sample: peripheral blood, taken 28 days after the second dose of the MenACWY control vaccine. The receptors derive from an adult who received the MenACWY meningococcal vaccine as a control. Both conserved end residues are part of each CDR3. The D gene is left open where the match is weak. Not every row has a clone size; where given, it reads once, few, many or a size class.

D,V,size,J,DNA,CDR3
.,TRBV19,.,TRBJ2-7,TGTGCCAGTAGTATAGGAACGTCCTCCTACGAGCAGTACTTC,CASSIGTSSYEQYF
TRBD1,TRBV6-1,.,TRBJ1-5,TGTGCCAGCAGTGAACAGGGGGCGCGGGTCAATCAGCCCCAGCATTTT,CASSEQGARVNQPQHF
.,TRBV7-3,.,TRBJ2-2,TGTGCCAGCAGCCCGGGGGGCGGGGGTTACACCGGGGAGCTGTTTTTT,CASSPGGGGYTGELFF
TRBD2,TRBV7-9,few,TRBJ2-1,TGTGCCAGCAGCCAGGGGGGGACTAGCCCGTATGAGCAGTTCTTC,CASSQGGTSPYEQFF
TRBD1,TRBV7-6,.,TRBJ2-7,TGTGCCAGCAGCTCGTATATCCAACCACAGGGGTACGAGCAGTACTTC,CASSSYIQPQGYEQYF
.,TRBV28,.,TRBJ1-1,TGTGCCAGCAGCCAGGGAGGCTCTGCGACTGAAGCTTTCTTT,CASSQGGSATEAFF
.,TRBV9,few,TRBJ1-1,TGTGCCAGCAGCGTCAACCTAATTCATGAGGGGACTGAAGCTTTCTTT,CASSVNLIHEGTEAFF
TRBD1,TRBV5-1,few,TRBJ1-1,TGCGCCAGCAGCCCCGCAGGGGGCGAGGGCACTGAAGCTTTCTTT,CASSPAGGEGTEAFF
.,TRBV2,.,TRBJ1-2,TGTGCCAGCAGTGTTCGGGGGGCTGGCGGCTACACCTTC,CASSVRGAGGYTF
.,TRBV7-2,.,TRBJ1-6,TGTGCCAGCAGCCCGGACAGAATAAATAATTCACCCCTCCACTTT,CASSPDRINNSPLHF